A single sample gave rise to the 9 T cell receptor beta chains below, sequenced in a study of beta chain features in type 1 diabetes. Expressed TCRB transcripts were sequenced because the isolated RNA had all been reverse transcribed beforehand. Sequenced by immunoSEQ multiplex PCR; TCRdb stores in-frame clones only, minus some. The top ten clones hold 0.02% to 0.025% of a sample with under 900,000 clones, around a sixth of them seen once. Sequenced material: naive CD4+ T cells from blood. The source is a woman under 30 in good health.

This clone has only a few counts. CDR3 DNA: TGTGCCAGCAGAAACACAGGGGCCCTCAATCAGCCCCAGCATTTT. This sequence encodes CASRNTGALNQPQHF. V gene TRBV28 combines with J gene TRBJ1-5; 7 bases line up with TRBD1. Trimming removed 6 bases from V and 3 bases from J; junction bases left unmatched: 8. CDR1 and CDR2 from the germline V gene are MDHEN and SYDVKM. The CDR3 covers 15 residues.

There are a few counts of this clone. The chain links TRBV28 to TRBJ1-2; D might be TRBD1 (5 bases). The germline V and J ends were trimmed by 2 bases and 4 bases, with 11 bases remaining between them. Germline lookup yields CDR1 MDHEN and CDR2 SYDVKM. This CDR3 is built from 14 residues. The CDR3 DNA sequence: TGTGCCAGCAGTTTAGCGACAGCGACCTATGGCTACACCTTC. Translation gives CASSLATATYGYTF.

The chain joins TRBV7-2 to TRBJ2-7; 9 bases are shared with TRBD1. CDR3 size: 15 residues. After removal of 0 bases from V and 3 bases from J, the junction contained 3 bases not matched to a gene. Germline CDR1 is SGHTA and CDR2 is FQGNSA. In nucleotides, the CDR3 is TGTGCCAGCAGCTTAGCCCGGGACAGGGTCTACGAGCAGTACTTC. Translation gives CASSLARDRVYEQYF.

The J gene is TRBJ2-1, the V gene TRBV10-3; 7 nucleotides align to TRBD2. After removal of 8 bases from V and 5 bases from J, the junction contained 6 bases not matched to a gene. The CDR3 length is 13 residues. CDR1 and CDR2 from the germline V gene are ENHRY and SYGVKD. The CDR3 DNA reads as TGTGCCATCCGGAGCGGGACCGACAATGAGCAGTTCTTC. It translates to CAIRSGTDNEQFF.

J is TRBJ1-2 and V is TRBV29-1, with D unresolved. Germline V CDR1 and CDR2: SQVTM, ANQGSEA. The length of the CDR3 is 10 residues. V lost 4 bases and J lost 7, with 7 bases in between. CDR3 protein: CSVVNPGYTF. CDR3 bases: TGCAGCGTTGTCAATCCTGGCTACACCTTC.

This clone has only a few counts. V is TRBV27 and J is TRBJ1-1, with D perhaps matching TRBD1 (5 bases). The CDR3 consists of 15 residues. Deletions cut 5 bases from V and 8 bases from J, with 21 bases between. Germline CDR1 is MNHEY and CDR2 is SMNVEV (reference sequence). The CDR3 nucleotides read TGTGCCAGCAGTCGGGGGACCCCGTTTAAGGCGGAAGCTTTCTTT. It is translated as CASSRGTPFKAEAFF.

In DNA form, the CDR3 reads TGTGCCAGCAGTGAAAGGACGGTGAATGAAAAACTGTTTTTT. Translation gives CASSERTVNEKLFF. This chain joins TRBV2 and TRBJ1-4; no reliable D call. This CDR3 has 14 residues. Germline CDR1 reads SNHLY; CDR2 reads FYNNEI. V was pared by 2 bases and J by 5 bases, with 9 bases between.

The chain couples TRBV15 to TRBJ2-4; D may be TRBD2 (7 bases). Germline CDR1 is LNHNV and CDR2 is YYDKDF (reference sequence). V was trimmed by 0 bases and J by 2 bases, leaving 20 bases between them. The CDR3 loop spans 19 amino acids. This CDR3 is CATSRDRFRGGATKNIQYF. In DNA, the CDR3 is TGTGCCACCAGCAGAGATCGATTCCGAGGGGGGGCTACCAAAAACATTCAGTACTTC. The entire variable domain, with the rest obtained from reference TRBV15 and TRBJ2-4, is as follows: DAMVIQNPRYQVTQFGKPVTLSCSQTLNHNVMYWYQQKSSQAPKLLFHYYDKDFNNEADTPDNFQSRRPNTSFCFLDIRSPGLGDTAMYLCATSRDRFRGGATKNIQYFGAGTRLSVL.

This clone came up a few times. The chain combines TRBV4-2 with TRBJ1-5, with 7 bases fitting TRBD1. The junction had 2 bases not matched to a gene; V was cut back by 1 base and J by 5 bases. Looked up from germline, CDR1 is LGHNA and CDR2 is YNFKEQ. The CDR3 runs 14 residues. The CDR3 loop is CASSQGDSYQPQHF. The DNA for the CDR3 is TGTGCCAGCAGCCAAGGGGACAGTTATCAGCCCCAGCATTTT.